This T cell receptor beta chain is from a study of blood T cells in healthy people across ages. It was with a sample-barcoded 5' primer and a J-beta primer mix that a second PCR of roughly 7 to 12 cycles was run. The template-switch adaptor was a 5' adaptor with 12 random nucleotides. It tagged each cDNA molecule. From the 5' RACE reads, TCRdb called clonotypes with MiXCR, one entry per CDR3 protein. The sample consists of approximately 880,000 distinct CDR3 sequences, 48% of them appearing once. No fewer than 7 million PBMCs went into each sample. Total RNA extracted from each sample amounted to at least 6 micrograms. Trimming removed 3 bases from V and 2 bases from J, with 16 bases in between. The CDR3 totals 15 residues. Germline V gene data show CDR1 as DFQATT and CDR2 as SNEGSKA (reference sequence).

The J gene is TRBJ1-2, the V gene TRBV20-1; D unclear. Sequencing used blood. The receptor was derived from a man aged 25-40 years in good health. CDR3 bases: TGCAGTGCTAGCGTTGCTGGGGTAGACAACTATGGCTACACCTTC. This sequence encodes CSASVAGVDNYGYTF.